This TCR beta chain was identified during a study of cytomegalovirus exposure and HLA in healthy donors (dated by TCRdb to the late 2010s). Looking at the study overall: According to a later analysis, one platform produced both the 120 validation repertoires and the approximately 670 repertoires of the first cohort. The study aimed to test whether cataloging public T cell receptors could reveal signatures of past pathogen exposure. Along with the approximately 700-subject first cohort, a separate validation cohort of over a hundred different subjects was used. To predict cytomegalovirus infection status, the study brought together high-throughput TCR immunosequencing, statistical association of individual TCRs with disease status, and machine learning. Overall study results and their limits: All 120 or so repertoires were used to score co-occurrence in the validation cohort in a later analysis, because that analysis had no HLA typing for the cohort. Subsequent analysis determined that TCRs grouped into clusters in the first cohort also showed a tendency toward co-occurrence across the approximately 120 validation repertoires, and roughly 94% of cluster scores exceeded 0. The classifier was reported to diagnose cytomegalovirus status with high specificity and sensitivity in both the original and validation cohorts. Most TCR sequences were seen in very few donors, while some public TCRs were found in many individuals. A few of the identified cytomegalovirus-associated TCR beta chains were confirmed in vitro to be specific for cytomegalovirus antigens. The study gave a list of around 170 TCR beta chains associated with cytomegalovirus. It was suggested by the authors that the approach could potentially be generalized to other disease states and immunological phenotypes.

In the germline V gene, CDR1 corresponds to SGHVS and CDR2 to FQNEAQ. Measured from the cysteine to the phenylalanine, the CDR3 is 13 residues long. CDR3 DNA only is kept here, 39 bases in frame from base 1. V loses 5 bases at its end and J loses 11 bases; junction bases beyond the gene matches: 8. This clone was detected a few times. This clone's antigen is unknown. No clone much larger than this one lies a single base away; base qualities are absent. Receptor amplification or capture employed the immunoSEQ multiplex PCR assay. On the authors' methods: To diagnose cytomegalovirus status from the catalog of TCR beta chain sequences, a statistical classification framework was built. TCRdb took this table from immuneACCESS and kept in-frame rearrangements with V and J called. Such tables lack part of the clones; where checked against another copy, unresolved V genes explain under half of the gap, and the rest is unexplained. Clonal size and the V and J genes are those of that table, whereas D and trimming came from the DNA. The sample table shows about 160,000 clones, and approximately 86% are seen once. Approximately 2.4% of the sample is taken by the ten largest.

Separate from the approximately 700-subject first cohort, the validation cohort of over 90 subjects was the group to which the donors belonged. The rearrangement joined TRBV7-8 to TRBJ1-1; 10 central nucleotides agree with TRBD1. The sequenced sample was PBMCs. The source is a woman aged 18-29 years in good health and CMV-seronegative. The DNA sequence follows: TGTGCCAGCAGCCCGACAGGGGGCAGTTTGGCTTTCTTT. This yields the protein CASSPTGGSLAFF.